The clone carrying this T cell receptor beta chain was seen repeatedly, ten times or more. Building the TCR beta libraries relied on iRepertoire HTBI primers, and CDR3 regions underwent Arm-PCR. TCRdb re-derived calls from the multiplex PCR reads in MiXCR, one entry per CDR3 protein. The table shows roughly 500,000 distinct CDR3 sequences, with around an eighth occurring only once. Time point given: newly diagnosed GD, antithyroid drugs for less than 3 months. PBMC RNA was the source of the TCR library. The sample is drawn from a study of regulatory T cells in long-lasting Graves disease. The germline V gene has CDR1 SNHLY and CDR2 FYNNEI. The ends were cut back, 6 bases at V and 7 bases at J, with 15 bases in the middle. This CDR3 is built from 14 residues. The same specimen was also included in a second study, on T cells in Graves' hyperthyroidism and ophthalmopathy.

Sample: peripheral blood mononuclear cells (PBMCs), taken at new diagnosis, from a patient treated with antithyroid drugs. This receptor was taken from a man aged 25-40 years with Graves disease. The chain combines TRBV2 with TRBJ1-4, with D maybe TRBD1 (5 bases). The CDR3 sequence is CASRGGQGFEKLFF. The CDR3 bases are TGTGCCAGCAGAGGTGGGCAGGGATTTGAAAAACTGTTTTTT.